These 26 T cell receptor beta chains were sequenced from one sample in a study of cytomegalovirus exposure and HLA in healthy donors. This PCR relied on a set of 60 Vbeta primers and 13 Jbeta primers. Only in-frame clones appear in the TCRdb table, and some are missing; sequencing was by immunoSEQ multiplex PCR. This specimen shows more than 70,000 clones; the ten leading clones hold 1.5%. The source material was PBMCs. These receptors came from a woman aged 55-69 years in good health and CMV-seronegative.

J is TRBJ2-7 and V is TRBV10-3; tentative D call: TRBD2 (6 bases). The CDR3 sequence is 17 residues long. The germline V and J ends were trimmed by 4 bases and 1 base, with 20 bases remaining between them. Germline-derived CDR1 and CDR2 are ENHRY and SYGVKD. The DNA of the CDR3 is TGTGCCATCAGTGCGGGGATTTATAGCGGCCCTTCCTACGAGCAGTACTTC. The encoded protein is CAISAGIYSGPSYEQYF.

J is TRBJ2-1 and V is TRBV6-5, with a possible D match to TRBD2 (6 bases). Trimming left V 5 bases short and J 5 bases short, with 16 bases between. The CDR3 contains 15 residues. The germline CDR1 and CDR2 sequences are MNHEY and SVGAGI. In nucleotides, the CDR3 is TGTGCCAGCAGTCCCGGGGGTAGCCTCAACAATGAGCAGTTCTTC. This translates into CASSPGGSLNNEQFF.

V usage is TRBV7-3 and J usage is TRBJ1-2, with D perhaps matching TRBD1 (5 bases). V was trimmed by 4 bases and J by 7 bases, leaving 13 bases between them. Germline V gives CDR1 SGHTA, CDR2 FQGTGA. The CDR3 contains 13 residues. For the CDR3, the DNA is TGTGCCAGCAGCTCCAATTCCAGGGTTGGCTACACCTTC. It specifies CASSSNSRVGYTF.

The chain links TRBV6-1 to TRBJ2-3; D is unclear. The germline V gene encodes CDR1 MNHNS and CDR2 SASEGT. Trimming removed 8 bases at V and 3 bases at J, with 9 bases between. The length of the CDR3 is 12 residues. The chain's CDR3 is CASARLTDTQYF. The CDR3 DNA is TGTGCCAGCGCGAGACTTACAGATACGCAGTATTTT.

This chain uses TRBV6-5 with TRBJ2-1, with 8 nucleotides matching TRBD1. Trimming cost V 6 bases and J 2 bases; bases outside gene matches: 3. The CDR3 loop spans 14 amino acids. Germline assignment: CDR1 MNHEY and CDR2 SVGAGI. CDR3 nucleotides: TGTGCCAGCAGCACGGACAGGGCCTACAATGAGCAGTTCTTC. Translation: CASSTDRAYNEQFF.

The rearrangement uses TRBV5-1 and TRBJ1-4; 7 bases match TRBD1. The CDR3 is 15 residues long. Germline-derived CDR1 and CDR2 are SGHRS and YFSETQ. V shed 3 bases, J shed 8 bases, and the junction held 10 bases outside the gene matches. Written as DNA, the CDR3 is TGCGCCAGCAGCTCCGGACAGGCCCGAGAGGAAAAACTGTTTTTT. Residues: CASSSGQAREEKLFF.

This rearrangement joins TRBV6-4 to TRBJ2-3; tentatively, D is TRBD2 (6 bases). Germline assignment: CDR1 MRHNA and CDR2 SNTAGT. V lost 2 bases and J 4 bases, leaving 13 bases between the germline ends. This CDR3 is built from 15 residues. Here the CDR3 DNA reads TGTGCCAGCAGTGACGGAAGCGGAGGGGCAGATACGCAGTATTTT. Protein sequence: CASSDGSGGADTQYF.

In DNA, the CDR3 is TGTGCCAGCAGCTTAGAACCTTCGGGGGAGCAGTACTTC. The encoded protein is CASSLEPSGEQYF. The V call is TRBV7-9, the J call TRBJ2-5; weak D call: TRBD2 (6 bases). V shed 1 base and J shed 11 bases, with 14 bases lying between them. The CDR3 has 13 residues. Germline CDR1 and CDR2: SEHNR and FQNEAQ (reference sequence). Drawing the rest from reference TRBV7-9 and TRBJ2-5, the complete variable domain is DTGVSQNPRHKITKRGQNVTFRCDPISEHNRLYWYRQTLGQGPEFLTYFQNEAQLEKSRLLSDRFSAERPKGSFSTLEIQRTEQGDSAMYLCASSLEPSGEQYFGPGTRLLVL.

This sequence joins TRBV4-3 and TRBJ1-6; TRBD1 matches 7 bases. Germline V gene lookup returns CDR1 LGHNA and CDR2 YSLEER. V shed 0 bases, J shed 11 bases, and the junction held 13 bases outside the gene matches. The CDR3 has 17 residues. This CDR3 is CASSQDFQGVGFTPLHF. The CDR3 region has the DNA TGCGCCAGCAGCCAAGATTTCCAGGGGGTGGGGTTTACACCCCTCCACTTT.

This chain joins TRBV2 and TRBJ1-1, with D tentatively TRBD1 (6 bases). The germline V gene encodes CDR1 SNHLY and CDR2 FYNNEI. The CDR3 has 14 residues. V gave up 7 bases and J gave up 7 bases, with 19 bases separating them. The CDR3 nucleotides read TGTGCCAGCATCCCGAGGGGGGGTAACGGTGAAGCTTTCTTT. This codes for CASIPRGGNGEAFF.

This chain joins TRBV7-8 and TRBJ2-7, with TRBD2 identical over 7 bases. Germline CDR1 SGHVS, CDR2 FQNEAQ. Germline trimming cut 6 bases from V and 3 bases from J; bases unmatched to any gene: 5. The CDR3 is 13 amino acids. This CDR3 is CASRAGVIYEQYF. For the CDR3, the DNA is TGTGCCAGCAGGGCGGGAGTTATCTACGAGCAGTACTTC.

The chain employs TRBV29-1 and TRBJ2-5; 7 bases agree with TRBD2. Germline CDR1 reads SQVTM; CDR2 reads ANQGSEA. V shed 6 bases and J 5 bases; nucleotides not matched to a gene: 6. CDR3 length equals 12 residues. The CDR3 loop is CSVAGTMETQYF. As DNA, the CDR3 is TGCAGCGTAGCTGGGACTATGGAGACCCAGTACTTC.

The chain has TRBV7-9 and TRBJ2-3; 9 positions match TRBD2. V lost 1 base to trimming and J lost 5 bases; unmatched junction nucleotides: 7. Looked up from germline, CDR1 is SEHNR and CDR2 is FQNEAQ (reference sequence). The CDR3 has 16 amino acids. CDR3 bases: TGTGCCAGCAGCTTAGGTTCTAGCGGGATAAGAGATACGCAGTATTTT. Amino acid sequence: CASSLGSSGIRDTQYF.

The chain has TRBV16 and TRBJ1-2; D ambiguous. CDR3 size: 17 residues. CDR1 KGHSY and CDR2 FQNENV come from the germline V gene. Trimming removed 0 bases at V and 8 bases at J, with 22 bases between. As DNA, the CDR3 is TGTGCCAGCAGCCAATCTGAACTCAAGAGGCCCTTAACGGGCTACACCTTC. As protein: CASSQSELKRPLTGYTF.

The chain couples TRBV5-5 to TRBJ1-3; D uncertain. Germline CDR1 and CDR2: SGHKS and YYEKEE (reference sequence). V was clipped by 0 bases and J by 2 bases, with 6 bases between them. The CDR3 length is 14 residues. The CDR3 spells CASSLDGAGNTIYF. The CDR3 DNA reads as TGTGCCAGCAGCTTGGACGGTGCTGGAAACACCATATATTTT.

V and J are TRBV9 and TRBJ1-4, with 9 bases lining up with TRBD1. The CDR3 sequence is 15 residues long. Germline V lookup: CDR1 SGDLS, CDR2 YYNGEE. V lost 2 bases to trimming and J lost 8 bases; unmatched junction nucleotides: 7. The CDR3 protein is CASSVSTGGEEKLFF. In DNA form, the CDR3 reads TGTGCCAGCAGCGTCTCGACAGGGGGTGAAGAAAAACTGTTTTTT.

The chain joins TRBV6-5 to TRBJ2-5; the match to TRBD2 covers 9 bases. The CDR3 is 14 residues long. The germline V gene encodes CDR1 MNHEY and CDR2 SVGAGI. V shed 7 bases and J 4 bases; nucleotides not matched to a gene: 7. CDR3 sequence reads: CASTDPGLAETQYF. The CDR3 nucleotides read TGTGCCAGCACCGACCCGGGACTAGCAGAGACCCAGTACTTC.

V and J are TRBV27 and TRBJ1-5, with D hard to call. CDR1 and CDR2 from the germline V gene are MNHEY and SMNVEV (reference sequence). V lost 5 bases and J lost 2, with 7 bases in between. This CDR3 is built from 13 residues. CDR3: CASSLIGNQPQHF. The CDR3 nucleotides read TGTGCCAGCAGTCTTATTGGCAATCAGCCCCAGCATTTT.

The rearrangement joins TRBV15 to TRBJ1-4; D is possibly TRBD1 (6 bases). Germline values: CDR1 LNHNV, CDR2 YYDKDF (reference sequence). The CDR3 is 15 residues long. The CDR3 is CATPRSGGHNEKLFF. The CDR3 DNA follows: TGTGCAACACCACGTAGCGGGGGCCATAATGAAAAACTGTTTTTT.

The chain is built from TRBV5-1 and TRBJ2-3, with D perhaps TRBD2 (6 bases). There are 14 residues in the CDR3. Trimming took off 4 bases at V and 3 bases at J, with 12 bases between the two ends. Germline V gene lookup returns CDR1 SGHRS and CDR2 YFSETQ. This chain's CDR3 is CASSVAEGTDTQYF. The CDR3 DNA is TGCGCCAGCAGCGTAGCGGAGGGGACAGATACGCAGTATTTT.

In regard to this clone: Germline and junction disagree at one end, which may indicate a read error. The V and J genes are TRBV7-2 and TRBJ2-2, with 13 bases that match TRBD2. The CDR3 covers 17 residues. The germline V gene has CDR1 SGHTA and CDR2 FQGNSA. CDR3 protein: CASGLARLAGGTGELFF. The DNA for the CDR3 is TGTGCCAGCGGCTTAGCGCGACTAGCGGGAGGTACCGGGGAGCTGTTTTTT.

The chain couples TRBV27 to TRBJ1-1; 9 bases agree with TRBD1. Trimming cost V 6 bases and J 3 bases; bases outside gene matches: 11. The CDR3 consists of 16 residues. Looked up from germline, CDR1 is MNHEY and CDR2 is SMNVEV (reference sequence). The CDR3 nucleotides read TGTGCCAGCAGCTACGCCCAACAGGGGGCGGACACTGAAGCTTTCTTT. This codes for CASSYAQQGADTEAFF.

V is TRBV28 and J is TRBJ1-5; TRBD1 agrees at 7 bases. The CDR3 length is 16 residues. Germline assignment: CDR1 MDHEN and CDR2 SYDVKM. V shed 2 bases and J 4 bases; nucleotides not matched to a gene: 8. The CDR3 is CASSLASTGLNQPQHF. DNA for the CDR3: TGTGCCAGCAGTTTAGCCTCGACAGGGCTTAATCAGCCCCAGCATTTT.

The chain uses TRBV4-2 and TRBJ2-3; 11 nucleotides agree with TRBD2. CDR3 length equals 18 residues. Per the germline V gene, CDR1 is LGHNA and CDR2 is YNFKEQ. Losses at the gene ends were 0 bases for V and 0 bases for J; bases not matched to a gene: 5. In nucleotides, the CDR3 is TGTGCCAGCAGCCAAGATCTACGGACTAGCGGGAGCACAGATACGCAGTATTTT. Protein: CASSQDLRTSGSTDTQYF.

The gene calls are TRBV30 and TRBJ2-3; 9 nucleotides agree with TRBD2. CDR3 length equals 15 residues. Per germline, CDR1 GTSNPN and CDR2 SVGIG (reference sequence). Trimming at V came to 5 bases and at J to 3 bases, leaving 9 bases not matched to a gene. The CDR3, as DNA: TGTGCCTGGGACACCGGACTAGCGCCTACAGATACGCAGTATTTT. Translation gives CAWDTGLAPTDTQYF.

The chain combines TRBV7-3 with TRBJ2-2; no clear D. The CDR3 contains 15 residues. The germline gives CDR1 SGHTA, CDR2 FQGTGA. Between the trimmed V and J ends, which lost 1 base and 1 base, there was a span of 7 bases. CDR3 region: CASSLKAGNTGELFF. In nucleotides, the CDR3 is TGTGCCAGCAGCTTAAAGGCAGGGAACACCGGGGAGCTGTTTTTT. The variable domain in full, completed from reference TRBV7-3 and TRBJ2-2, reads GAGVSQTPSNKVTEKGKYVELRCDPISGHTALYWYRQSLGQGPEFLIYFQGTGAADDSGLPNDRFFAVRPEGSVSTLKIQRTERGDSAVYLCASSLKAGNTGELFFGEGSRLTVL.